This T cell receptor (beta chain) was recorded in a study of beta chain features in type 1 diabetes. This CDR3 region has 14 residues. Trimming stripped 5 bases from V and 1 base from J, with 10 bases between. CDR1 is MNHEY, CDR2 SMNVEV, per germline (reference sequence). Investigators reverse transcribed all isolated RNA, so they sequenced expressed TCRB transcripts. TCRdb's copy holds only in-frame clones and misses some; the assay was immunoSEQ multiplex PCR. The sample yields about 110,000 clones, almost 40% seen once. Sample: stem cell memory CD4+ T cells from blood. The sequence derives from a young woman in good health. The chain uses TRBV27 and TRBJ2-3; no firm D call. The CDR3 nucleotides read TGTGCCAGCAGTACAAAACCACGCACAGATACGCAGTATTTT. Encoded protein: CASSTKPRTDTQYF.